A selection of T cell receptor beta chains follows, all from one sample in a study of T cell repertoires in cytomegalovirus infection. TCRdb reprocessed the reads with MiXCR, giving one entry per CDR3 protein. The sample lists approximately 110,000 distinct CDR3 sequences, roughly 31% occurring once. These receptors' antigens are unknown. The starting material was CD8+ T cells from cultured PBMCs, obtained from culture after CMV antigen stimulation. The receptors here all came from a human donor in good health (CMV status not recorded). Some clones in this sample may be carry-over from other donors' samples. Both conserved end residues are part of each CDR3. Fields, in order: D gene, J gene, clone size, V gene, CDR3 DNA, CDR3 protein. D genes are given only for firm matches. The listing skips clone size in some rows; elsewhere it reads once, few, many or a size class.

D gene: TRBD1
J gene: TRBJ2-1
clone size: .
V gene: TRBV18
CDR3 DNA: TGTGCCAGCTCTACCGCGGACAGGGGAATAAATGAGCAGTTCTTC
CDR3 protein: CASSTADRGINEQFF

D gene: .
J gene: TRBJ1-2
clone size: .
V gene: TRBV7-3
CDR3 DNA: TGTGCCAGCAGCTCGAACCCAGGCGTGCCCTATGGCTACACCTTC
CDR3 protein: CASSSNPGVPYGYTF

D gene: .
J gene: TRBJ2-7
clone size: few
V gene: TRBV6-6
CDR3 DNA: TGTGCCAGCAGTGACTCTAACCGCGAGCAGTACTTC
CDR3 protein: CASSDSNREQYF

D gene: .
J gene: TRBJ2-3
clone size: few
V gene: TRBV3-1
CDR3 DNA: TGTGCCAGCAGCCAGGCCTGGGGCGGCACAGATACGCAGTATTTT
CDR3 protein: CASSQAWGGTDTQYF

D gene: .
J gene: TRBJ2-7
clone size: .
V gene: TRBV2
CDR3 DNA: TGTGCCAGCAGCCCCCAAGGGCGTGGAAGCGAGCAGTACTTC
CDR3 protein: CASSPQGRGSEQYF

D gene: TRBD1
J gene: TRBJ2-7
clone size: few
V gene: TRBV19
CDR3 DNA: TGTGCCAGTAGGGCCGCCGGGACAGGAGGCTACGAGCAGTACTTC
CDR3 protein: CASRAAGTGGYEQYF

D gene: .
J gene: TRBJ1-2
clone size: many
V gene: TRBV7-2
CDR3 DNA: TGTGCCAGCAGCTCCAGGGTCGGTGCCTATGGCTACACCTTC
CDR3 protein: CASSSRVGAYGYTF

D gene: .
J gene: TRBJ1-4
clone size: .
V gene: TRBV14
CDR3 DNA: TGTGCCAGCAGCCAACTGACGGCTACGTATGAAAAACTGTTTTTT
CDR3 protein: CASSQLTATYEKLFF

D gene: TRBD2
J gene: TRBJ2-7
clone size: .
V gene: TRBV28
CDR3 DNA: TGTGCCAGGGCCCTATATTTCTTGGGGGGGAGCAAACCCTACGCGCAGTACTTC
CDR3 protein: CARALYFLGGSKPYAQYF

D gene: .
J gene: TRBJ1-1
clone size: .
V gene: TRBV5-1
CDR3 DNA: TGCGCCAGCAGCTTGGGGGACGGAGTTGACACTGAAGCTTTCTTT
CDR3 protein: CASSLGDGVDTEAFF

D gene: .
J gene: TRBJ2-5
clone size: .
V gene: TRBV5-5
CDR3 DNA: TGTGCCAGCAGCCCCGCGGACATTCAAGAGACCCAGTACTTC
CDR3 protein: CASSPADIQETQYF

D gene: .
J gene: TRBJ1-1
clone size: .
V gene: TRBV4-1
CDR3 DNA: TGCGCCAGCAGCCAATCCGGCCAGGGAGGCCTTTACAACACTGAAGCTTTCTTT
CDR3 protein: CASSQSGQGGLYNTEAFF

D gene: .
J gene: TRBJ1-1
clone size: once
V gene: TRBV27
CDR3 DNA: TGTGCCACCAACCCCCGGGCAGGGTTGAACACTGAAGCTTTCTTT
CDR3 protein: CATNPRAGLNTEAFF

D gene: .
J gene: TRBJ1-2
clone size: few
V gene: TRBV5-6
CDR3 DNA: TGTGCCAGCAGCTTCGGGAGGGCGACTAACTATGGCTACACCTTC
CDR3 protein: CASSFGRATNYGYTF

D gene: .
J gene: TRBJ1-2
clone size: few
V gene: TRBV6-1
CDR3 DNA: TGTGCCAGCAGTCTCAGGGTCGGGGATATCTATGGCTACACCTTC
CDR3 protein: CASSLRVGDIYGYTF

D gene: .
J gene: TRBJ2-5
clone size: .
V gene: TRBV6-5
CDR3 DNA: TGTGCCAGCAGTTACTCACAGGGTTGGGAGACCCAGTACTTC
CDR3 protein: CASSYSQGWETQYF

D gene: TRBD1
J gene: TRBJ2-7
clone size: .
V gene: TRBV7-9
CDR3 DNA: TGTGCCAGCAGCTACACCGGGACAGGGGATCATCCCTACGAGCAGTACTTC
CDR3 protein: CASSYTGTGDHPYEQYF

D gene: TRBD1
J gene: TRBJ2-1
clone size: .
V gene: TRBV5-5
CDR3 DNA: TGTGCCAGCAGCTTGGACAGGGGCTACCCCATCTACAATGAGCAGTTCTTC
CDR3 protein: CASSLDRGYPIYNEQFF

D gene: .
J gene: TRBJ2-1
clone size: .
V gene: TRBV7-6
CDR3 DNA: TGTGCCAGCAGCTTAGCGGGGGCCAAGCAGTTCTTC
CDR3 protein: CASSLAGAKQFF

D gene: .
J gene: TRBJ2-1
clone size: .
V gene: TRBV27
CDR3 DNA: TGTGCCAGCACGGGGGGCGTTCGCAATGAGCAGTTCTTC
CDR3 protein: CASTGGVRNEQFF

D gene: .
J gene: TRBJ2-7
clone size: .
V gene: TRBV9
CDR3 DNA: TGTGCCAGCAGCCCCGGTGGGGGGAGCTCCTACGAGCAGTACTTC
CDR3 protein: CASSPGGGSSYEQYF

D gene: TRBD2
J gene: TRBJ2-3
clone size: .
V gene: TRBV29-1
CDR3 DNA: TGCAGCGTTGAGGGTTTGGGGGGGATCGCAGATACGCAGTATTTT
CDR3 protein: CSVEGLGGIADTQYF